This TCR beta chain is from a study of T-cell memory formation after mild COVID-19 (dated by TCRdb to about 2021). About the study as a whole: TCR sequence clusters from the two donors were largely donor specific. T-cell clones expanding and contracting after mild COVID-19 in two donors were tracked by longitudinal TCRalpha and TCRbeta repertoire sequencing. The cohort was made up of two young adult volunteers, one female and one male, who were previously healthy. Results the study describes overall, beyond this receptor: The study covered only a couple of mild cases, and larger cohorts including severe cases with pre-infection samples were considered necessary. The second-wave clones that peaked on day 37 were not confirmed to be SARS-CoV-2 specific. Contracting CD4+ clones turned up mainly in the CM and EM memory subsets, whereas EMRA was where CD8+ clones were enriched. Some responding clones were detected in pre-infection memory, which suggested that pre-existing cross-reactive memory T cells had joined the SARS-CoV-2 response. Clones that contracted from day 15 to 85 showed balanced CD4/CD8 phenotypes, whereas a second wave of clones that expanded from day 15 to 37 leaned towards CD4+.

The sequencer was an Illumina NovaSeq 6000. cDNA libraries for TCRalpha and TCRbeta were prepared by 5'RACE using constant-segment primers, with sample barcodes and unique molecular identifiers added. Trizol reagent was used to extract RNA from every sample. Libraries were amplified in two PCR steps, with a second sample barcode and Illumina TruSeq adapters added in the second step. Sequencing of the libraries was done on an Illumina NovaSeq, producing 2 x 150 bp paired-end reads. Per the source publication's procedure: Demultiplexing of reads and collapsing into UMI-guided consensus sequences were performed with migec v1.2.7. Using mixcr v2.1.11, UMI consensuses were aligned to TRA and TRB V and J templates and then assembled into clonotypes. Clonotypes were classified as expanded or contracted when called significant by both edgeR and NoisET, with noise models trained on biological replicates. For edgeR calls, a false discovery rate-adjusted p below 0.01 and a log2 fold-change threshold of 1 were applied. PCA with hierarchical clustering of max-normalized trajectories of the 1000 most abundant clonotypes was used as exploratory dynamics analysis. Each responding clone was given a CD4 or CD8 phenotype based on the CD4+ and CD8+ repertoires, which had been sequenced separately. Using fastp trimming at Q25 and MiXCR clonotype assembly, TCRdb reanalyzed the public sequencing data and kept in-frame beta chains. Every CDR3 protein is listed once, alongside the most common genes and DNA of its rows. The V and J calls here are based on TCRdb, not the publication. The sample table lists around 500,000 distinct CDR3 sequences, 15% to 20% of them with a count of one. The top ten clones comprise about 12% of the sample.

A note on this clonotype: What antigen it recognizes has not been identified. No qualities accompany the bases; no much larger clone lies one base away.

PBMCs were isolated by Ficoll-Paque density gradient centrifugation. The germline V gene provides CDR1 SGHRS and CDR2 YFSETQ. V trim: 5 bases; J trim: 0 bases; unmatched bases: 5. The CDR3, cysteine through phenylalanine, is 14 amino acids long. Only CDR3 DNA remains: 42 bases, in frame from the first base. The chain uses TRBV5-1 and TRBJ2-7, and TRBD1 aligns with 7 junction nucleotides. The clonotype was recovered from an adult woman who had mild COVID-19 (a few samples of this study predate the infection). The sample titles of this study are shuffled in the database, so cell type and time point are left out; the donor was told from shared clones. Specimen: PBMCs or a T cell subset sorted from them (not recorded which). The nucleotides read TGCGCCAGCAGGCCCGACAGGGACTCCTACGAGCAGTACTTC. Its protein reads: CASRPDRDSYEQYF.